The clone carrying this T cell receptor beta chain was counted at least ten times. Its matching antigen is unknown. A TCRbeta library incorporating unique molecular identifiers was prepared. Each CDR3 protein gets one entry after TCRdb re-called the PCR reads with MiXCR. The sample consists of 120,000 to 150,000 distinct CDR3 sequences, 8% to 10% of them appearing once. Germline V gives CDR1 SGHRS, CDR2 YFSETQ. CDR3 length equals 12 residues. V was pared by 2 bases and J by 4 bases, with 5 bases between. This sample is part of a study of T-cell reconstitution after alpha-beta-depleted transplantation in children. The study's findings and limits: Certain patients had high TCRbeta diversity at day 60, and it came from recipient T cells and thymic progenitors that survived. One year after transplant, T-cell counts and diversity came mostly from newly produced T cells. About two months after transplant, alpha-beta T cells reportedly came from several hundred expanded graft clones.

The sequenced sample was PBMCs, mostly from graft donor cells, obtained 180 days after TCRalphabeta/CD19-depleted stem cell transplant. This receptor was taken from a female patient aged 2-10 years who had a stem cell transplant for congenital amegakaryocytic thrombocytopenia, so the T cells may come from the graft donor. This rearrangement joins TRBV5-1 to TRBJ2-3, with D uncertain. The CDR3, as DNA: TGCGCCAGCAGCTTAAAAGCAGATACGCAGTATTTT. It translates to CASSLKADTQYF.